This section outlines one TCR beta chain sequence together with its context. The data derive from a study of shared clonotypes between healthy human individuals. Several immunoSEQ plates held equal portions of the genomic DNA taken from each subset. In the authors' methods: There were no quality scores in the junction-only immunoSEQ sequences, so filtering differed. Produced via immunoSEQ multiplex PCR; TCRdb's table is partial and in-frame only. The V and J calls and clone size were taken over from that table, and D and trimming were inferred from the DNA. The sample includes about 330,000 clones, about nine tenths of them seen just once. The sequence was collected from a man between 18 and 35 years old in good health. Material: memory CD8+ T cells sorted from blood. The subset is: CD45RO+ cells pooled with CCR7-negative TemRA cells.

The CDR3 protein is CASSSWGLMNTEAFF. DNA for the CDR3: TGTGCCAGCAGTTCCTGGGGGCTCATGAACACTGAAGCTTTCTTT. This chain uses TRBV6-5 with TRBJ1-1, with D possibly matching TRBD1 (6 bases). The V end was cut by 4 bases, the J end by 0 bases, with 12 bases between. CDR1 is MNHEY and CDR2 is SVGAGI in the germline V gene. This CDR3 is built from 15 residues.